This T cell receptor beta chain was found in a study of cytotoxic CD8 clonotypes in ibrutinib-treated CLL. Overall study findings and caveats: T-cell clonality at baseline went above that of age-matched healthy donors and rose and fell with circulating CD8+ T-cell counts. Treatment saw public clonotypes, which were uncommon, either contract or stay stable.

Trimming removed 4 bases from V and 9 bases from J, with 17 bases in between. Germline CDR1 and CDR2: SGHDT and YYEEEE. CDR3 length equals 14 residues. With regard to this clone: The antigen is undetermined.

Libraries were prepared by immunoSEQ multiplex PCR; TCRdb keeps only in-frame clonotypes and omits some of them. The repertoire holds roughly 180,000 clones, approximately 84% seen once, with roughly 4.6% in the top ten. This sequence originates from a human donor with chronic lymphocytic leukemia. The chain uses TRBV5-6 and TRBJ2-4, with D possibly matching TRBD2 (6 bases). Sample: PBMCs, taken after 24 months of ibrutinib treatment. The CDR3 DNA reads TGTGCCAGCAGCAACGGGCGGGGAACGGGCATTCAGTACTTC. Its translation: CASSNGRGTGIQYF.